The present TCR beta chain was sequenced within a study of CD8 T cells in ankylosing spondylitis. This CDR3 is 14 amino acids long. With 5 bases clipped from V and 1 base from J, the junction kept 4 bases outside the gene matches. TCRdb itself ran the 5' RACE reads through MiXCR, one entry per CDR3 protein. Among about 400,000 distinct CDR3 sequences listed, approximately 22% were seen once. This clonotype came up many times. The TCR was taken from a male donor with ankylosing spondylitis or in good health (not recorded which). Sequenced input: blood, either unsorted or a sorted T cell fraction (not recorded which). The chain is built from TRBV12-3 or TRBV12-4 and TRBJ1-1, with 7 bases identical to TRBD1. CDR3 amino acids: CASSPDRANTEAFF. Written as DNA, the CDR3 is TGTGCCAGCAGTCCAGACAGGGCGAACACTGAAGCTTTCTTT.